This passage covers 7 T cell receptor beta chains from one sample sequenced in a study of blood T cell repertoires in COVID-19. The method was immunoSEQ multiplex PCR; TCRdb's version includes in-frame clones alone and lacks a portion of them. The sample yields roughly 100,000 clones, about 90% seen once. Specimen: peripheral blood. These receptors were collected from a young man with COVID-19, enrolled during active disease.

This clone is medium-sized by share. The rearrangement links TRBV2 to TRBJ2-7; a possible D gene is TRBD2 (5 bases). The CDR3 spans 11 residues. The germline CDR1 and CDR2 sequences are SNHLY and FYNNEI. V lost 4 bases, J lost 6 bases, and 7 bases lay in between. The CDR3 is CASSAGSEQYF. The CDR3 DNA reads as TGTGCCAGCAGTGCGGGATCCGAGCAGTACTTC.

V and J are TRBV27 and TRBJ1-5, with 8 positions matching TRBD1. The V and J ends lost 5 bases and 1 base, in that order; junction bases with no gene match: 1. The CDR3 has 14 amino acids. Germline values: CDR1 MNHEY, CDR2 SMNVEV (reference sequence). CDR3 protein: CASSRQGSNQPQHF. In DNA, the CDR3 is TGTGCCAGCAGTAGACAGGGGAGCAATCAGCCCCAGCATTTT.

The rearrangement joins TRBV2 to TRBJ2-7; D is ambiguous. Germline-derived CDR1 and CDR2 are SNHLY and FYNNEI. CDR3 length: 13 amino acids. V lost 8 bases and J 0 bases, leaving 11 bases between the germline ends. CDR3 sequence: CASGLESSYEQYF. The CDR3 coding sequence is TGTGCCAGCGGCCTTGAAAGCTCCTACGAGCAGTACTTC.

The chain couples TRBV28 to TRBJ2-7; D might be TRBD2 (5 bases). The V and J ends lost 7 bases and 4 bases respectively, with 14 bases between them. Germline-derived CDR1 and CDR2 are MDHEN and SYDVKM. The CDR3 is made up of 13 amino acids. CDR3 bases: TGTGCCAGCACCGAGGGAGTTGCGTACGAGCAGTACTTC. It codes for CASTEGVAYEQYF.

The chain carries TRBV19 and TRBJ1-5; D remains ambiguous. CDR3 size: 15 residues. The germline gives CDR1 LNHDA, CDR2 SQIVND (reference sequence). V was shortened by 3 bases and J by 0 bases, with 9 bases between the two germline ends. This CDR3 reads CASSIGLYSNQPQHF. In nucleotides, the CDR3 is TGTGCCAGTAGTATCGGACTGTATAGCAATCAGCCCCAGCATTTT. The whole variable domain, remainder taken from reference TRBV19 and TRBJ1-5, is DGGITQSPKYLFRKEGQNVTLSCEQNLNHDAMYWYRQDPGQGLRLIYYSQIVNDFQKGDIAEGYSVSREKKESFPLTVTSAQKNPTAFYLCASSIGLYSNQPQHFGDGTRLSIL.

The chain carries TRBV2 and TRBJ1-5; D is ambiguous. Germline V gene lookup returns CDR1 SNHLY and CDR2 FYNNEI. V lost 6 bases and J lost 5, with 11 bases in between. The CDR3 is 13 residues long. This chain's CDR3 is CASSNLEDQPQHF. The CDR3 bases are TGTGCCAGCAGCAATCTGGAGGATCAGCCCCAGCATTTT.

Of note for this clone: A junction end diverges from the germline sequence, so it may reflect a read error. This rearrangement joins TRBV5-4 to TRBJ1-4; no clear D gene. CDR3 length equals 12 residues. Per the germline V gene, CDR1 is SGHNT and CDR2 is YYREEE (reference sequence). CDR3 bases: TGTGCCAGCAGCTTGGTAGGAGAAAAACTGCTTTTT. The encoded protein is CASSLVGEKLLF.